This record covers a single TCR beta chain. This sample was taken from a study of blood T cell repertoires in COVID-19. The repertoire was sequenced with immunoSEQ multiplex PCR; TCRdb's copy has only in-frame clones and lacks some. The sample shows approximately 470,000 clones, approximately 90% of them seen only once. There are 19 residues in the CDR3. Residents of 24 US areas, aged about 18 to 95 years, made up the participants. Cohort 3 donors were reported recovered after two negative PCRs, clearance, or symptom resolution. The sequencing sample was made of PBMCs or T cells enriched from blood (not recorded which). This sequence was found in a woman aged 18 to 35 who had recovered from COVID-19. The chain combines TRBV21-1 with TRBJ2-7; the table's D call, TRBD1, has no DNA check behind it. TRBV21-1 is a pseudogene locus. The CDR3 DNA is TGTGCCAACCAAGGGCCCGGGCAGGGGCCTGATCGGGAACCCTACGAGCAGTACTTC. It translates to CANQGPGQGPDREPYEQYF.